This T cell receptor beta chain was profiled in a study of CD8+CD57+ T cells in acquired aplastic anemia. Study details: On average, sorted CD4+ and CD8+ cells gave about 2.9 ug of DNA.

CDR1 is SNHLY and CDR2 is FYNNEI in the germline V gene. This CDR3 contains 15 residues. Trimming removed 2 bases at V and 7 bases at J, with 15 bases between. Profiling that covered TCR beta VDJ and CDR3 relied on genomic DNA as its template. Each CDR3 protein is one row after TCRdb ran MiXCR on the reads. The top ten clones hold 30% to 35% of a sample with about 110,000 distinct CDR3 sequences, approximately 48% of them seen once. The TCR comes from a human donor in good health, serving as a control. The rearrangement uses TRBV2 and TRBJ2-1, with D tentatively TRBD2 (6 bases). Sequencing was carried out using sorted CD4+, CD8+, or CD8+CD57+ T cells (not recorded which) from PBMCs. This CDR3 reads CASSEYGTGVNEQFF. The CDR3 nucleotides are TGTGCCAGCAGTGAATATGGTACGGGGGTAAATGAGCAGTTCTTC.